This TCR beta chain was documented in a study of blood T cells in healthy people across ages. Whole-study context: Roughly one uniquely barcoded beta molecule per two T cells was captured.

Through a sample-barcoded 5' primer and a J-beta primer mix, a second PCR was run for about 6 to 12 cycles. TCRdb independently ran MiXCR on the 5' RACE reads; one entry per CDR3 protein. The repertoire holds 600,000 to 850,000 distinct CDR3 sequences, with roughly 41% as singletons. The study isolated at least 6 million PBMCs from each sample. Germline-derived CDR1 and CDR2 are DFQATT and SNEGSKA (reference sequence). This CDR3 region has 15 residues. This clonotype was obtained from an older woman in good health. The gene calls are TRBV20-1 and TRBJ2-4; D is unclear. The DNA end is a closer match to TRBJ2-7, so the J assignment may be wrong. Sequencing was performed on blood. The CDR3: CSARAGFLVDYEQYF. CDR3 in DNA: TGCAGTGCTAGAGCTGGGTTCCTAGTGGACTACGAGCAGTACTTC.